This TCR beta chain comes out of a study of OX40 agonist ivuxolimab in advanced cancers. Study-wide context: Patients received ivuxolimab, an agonistic anti-OX40 (CD134) antibody. Every 2 weeks, ivuxolimab was infused into the patients intravenously at between 0.01 and 10 mg/kg. Study findings and constraints: More expanded clones were seen, on average, in CD8+ T cells than in CD4+.

Profiled with immunoSEQ multiplex PCR; TCRdb holds only in-frame clones, not every one. The sample gives 15,000 to 20,000 clones, 80% to 95% of which show up once; roughly 7.6% is in the top ten. A word on this clone: Antigen specificity is unknown.

The receptor was isolated from an adult with an advanced solid tumor such as melanoma, head and neck, liver or kidney cancer. Sequencing was performed on CD4+ or CD8+ T cells sorted from blood, taken in a trial of the OX40 agonist ivuxolimab.

The CDR3 bases are TGTGCCAGCAGCTTACTAAGTGGTAGCGGGGAGCTGTTTTTT. This codes for CASSLLSGSGELFF. The rearrangement links TRBV7-6 to TRBJ2-2; D uncertain. CDR1 is SGHVS, CDR2 FNYEAQ, per germline. The CDR3 loop spans 14 amino acids. V gave up 2 bases and J gave up 7 bases, with 11 bases separating them.